These T cell receptor beta chains were read from a single sample in a study of T cell changes during pregnancy in multiple sclerosis. The assay was immunoSEQ multiplex PCR, and TCRdb's table has in-frame clones only and misses some. This table has tens of thousands of clones, approximately 90% appearing once. Sequencing was performed on PBMCs, taken in the first trimester of pregnancy. The source of these receptors is a female donor in good health, serving as a control in a pregnancy study. Some clones in this sample may be carry-over from other donors' samples. The CDR3 runs from the conserved cysteine through the conserved F or W. The D gene is left open where the match is weak. Clone size appears in some rows only: once, few, many, or a class for an expanded clone.

j_call,d_call,v_call,clone_size,cdr3_aa,cdr3_nt
TRBJ1-5,NA,TRBV11-2,few,CASSLDPLGNQPQHF,TGTGCCAGCAGCTTAGACCCCCTCGGGAATCAGCCCCAGCATTTT
TRBJ1-6,TRBD1,TRBV27,NA,CASSFATGLNSPLHF,TGTGCCAGCAGTTTCGCGACAGGGCTTAATTCACCCCTCCACTTT
TRBJ2-7,NA,TRBV28,NA,CASSTLREAYEQYF,TGTGCCAGCAGCACCCTGAGGGAGGCCTACGAGCAGTACTTC
TRBJ1-4,NA,TRBV2,NA,CASAWTERGEKLFF,TGTGCCAGCGCGTGGACAGAGCGGGGAGAAAAACTGTTTTTT
TRBJ2-1,TRBD1,TRBV5-1,few,CASSLEGQLSYNEQFF,TGCGCCAGCAGCTTAGAGGGACAGCTTTCCTACAATGAGCAGTTCTTC
TRBJ1-4,NA,TRBV9,NA,CASSPEQGFKEKLFF,TGTGCCAGCAGCCCAGAACAGGGTTTTAAGGAAAAACTGTTTTTT
TRBJ2-2,NA,TRBV5-1,NA,CASSLVADNTGELFF,TGCGCCAGCAGCTTGGTAGCGGATAACACCGGGGAGCTGTTTTTT
TRBJ2-1,NA,TRBV27,NA,CASSYEPGYNEQFF,TGTGCCAGCAGTTACGAACCAGGGTACAATGAGCAGTTCTTC
TRBJ1-5,TRBD1,TRBV19,NA,CASSYMTGGANQPQHF,TGTGCCAGTAGTTACATGACAGGGGGGGCCAATCAGCCCCAGCATTTT
TRBJ2-5,TRBD2,TRBV27,NA,CASSLGLAGGPFETQYF,TGTGCCAGCAGTTTAGGGCTAGCGGGGGGGCCATTTGAGACCCAGTACTTC
TRBJ1-2,NA,TRBV6-6,NA,CASSPGTYYGYTF,TGTGCCAGCAGTCCCGGGACATACTATGGCTACACCTTC
TRBJ2-7,NA,TRBV19,once,CATGQGGNEQYF,TGTGCCACCGGACAGGGAGGGAACGAGCAGTACTTC
TRBJ1-2,TRBD1,TRBV4-1,NA,CASSYRRDRGQSGYTF,TGCGCCAGCAGCTACCGTAGGGACAGGGGGCAGTCGGGCTACACCTTC
TRBJ2-3,TRBD1,TRBV4-3,NA,CASSRTGEAADTQYF,TGCGCCAGCTCACGGACAGGGGAAGCGGCAGATACGCAGTATTTT
TRBJ2-1,TRBD2,TRBV7-9,NA,CASSFSGGAREQFF,TGTGCCAGCAGCTTTAGCGGGGGGGCACGGGAGCAGTTCTTC
TRBJ1-6,TRBD1,TRBV5-1,NA,CASSYRAGGYNSPLHF,TGCGCCAGCAGCTACCGGGCAGGGGGCTATAATTCACCCCTCCACTTT
TRBJ2-2,TRBD2,TRBV28,NA,CASSSLLAGGPSAGTGELFF,TGTGCCAGCAGTTCCTTACTAGCGGGAGGGCCCTCTGCCGGCACCGGGGAGCTGTTTTTT
TRBJ2-2,TRBD1,TRBV5-1,NA,CASSPRQGANTGELFF,TGCGCCAGCAGCCCCAGACAGGGCGCGAACACCGGGGAGCTGTTTTTT
TRBJ2-1,TRBD2,TRBV19,NA,CASSIGRGGIGFF,TGTGCCAGTAGTATAGGGCGGGGAGGGATCGGGTTCTTC
TRBJ1-6,TRBD1,TRBV19,NA,CASSIGRQGNSPLHF,TGTGCCAGTAGTATAGGAAGACAGGGGAATTCACCCCTCCACTTT
TRBJ1-6,TRBD1,TRBV28,NA,CASSTTGQGARNSPLHF,TGTGCCAGCAGTACCACGGGACAGGGGGCGAGAAATTCACCCCTCCACTTT
TRBJ2-1,NA,TRBV6-5,NA,CASSPTGSSYNEQFF,TGTGCCAGCAGCCCCACCGGGAGCTCCTACAATGAGCAGTTCTTC
TRBJ2-3,TRBD2,TRBV29-1,NA,CSVEVGRLAGGPDTQYF,TGCAGCGTTGAAGTTGGGAGGTTAGCGGGAGGGCCAGATACGCAGTATTTT
TRBJ1-1,TRBD1,TRBV27,few,CASNRQGPNTEAFF,TGTGCCAGCAATAGACAGGGCCCGAACACTGAAGCTTTCTTT
TRBJ2-3,TRBD2,TRBV4-1,NA,CASSPPGTSGVPQYF,TGCGCCAGCAGCCCTCCTGGGACTAGCGGGGTCCCGCAGTATTTT
TRBJ2-3,TRBD2,TRBV9,NA,CASSVDPGLRTDTQYF,TGTGCCAGCAGCGTAGATCCGGGACTACGCACAGATACGCAGTATTTT
TRBJ2-3,TRBD1,TRBV11-1,NA,CASSLSGTASTDTQYF,TGTGCCAGCAGCCTATCCGGGACAGCGAGCACAGATACGCAGTATTTT
TRBJ2-7,TRBD1,TRBV7-2,once,CASSTPDRGIDEQYF,TGTGCCAGCAGTACCCCGGACAGGGGCATAGACGAGCAGTACTTC
TRBJ1-1,NA,TRBV28,NA,CASTWLGRNTEAFF,TGTGCCAGCACCTGGCTGGGGCGGAACACTGAAGCTTTCTTT
TRBJ1-4,TRBD1,TRBV27,NA,CASSLVRGDEKLFF,TGTGCCAGCAGTTTGGTCAGGGGGGATGAAAAACTGTTTTTT
TRBJ2-7,TRBD2,TRBV7-2,NA,CASSLAGGSRYEQYF,TGTGCCAGCAGCTTAGCTGGCGGGAGTCGGTACGAGCAGTACTTC
TRBJ1-1,NA,TRBV14,once,CASSQGVWAEAFF,TGTGCCAGCAGCCAGGGAGTCTGGGCTGAAGCTTTCTTT
TRBJ2-5,NA,TRBV9,NA,CASSLSGEETQYF,TGTGCCAGCAGCCTCTCCGGGGAAGAGACCCAGTACTTC
TRBJ1-6,NA,TRBV23-1,NA,CASSQGGLLPVNNSPLHF,TGCGCCAGCAGTCAAGGAGGGCTCTTGCCCGTAAATAATTCACCCCTCCACTTT
TRBJ1-4,NA,TRBV11-2,NA,CASSLAGQLGREKLFF,TGTGCCAGCAGCTTAGCGGGACAATTGGGTCGCGAAAAACTGTTTTTT
TRBJ1-2,NA,TRBV6-1,NA,CASSELGGSGYTF,TGTGCCAGCAGTGAATTGGGGGGGTCTGGCTACACCTTC
TRBJ1-1,NA,TRBV9,NA,CASSGQTRAITEAFF,TGTGCCAGCAGCGGACAAACGAGGGCTATCACTGAAGCTTTCTTT
TRBJ2-7,TRBD1,TRBV6-1,NA,CASSPRDSKYEQYF,TGTGCCAGCAGTCCCCGGGACAGCAAATACGAGCAGTACTTC
TRBJ1-1,TRBD1,TRBV28,few,CASSLGGRAEAFF,TGTGCCAGCAGTCTAGGGGGCAGGGCTGAAGCTTTCTTT
TRBJ1-5,TRBD1,TRBV7-8,NA,CASSPGQVDQPQHF,TGTGCCAGCAGCCCAGGACAGGTTGATCAGCCCCAGCATTTT
TRBJ2-3,TRBD2,TRBV5-1,NA,CASSLASGSGTDTQYF,TGCGCCAGCAGCTTGGCTAGCGGGAGTGGAACAGATACGCAGTATTTT
TRBJ2-7,NA,TRBV19,NA,CASTSLLSPTVQYF,TGTGCCAGTACAAGCCTCTTGTCCCCTACGGTGCAGTACTTC
TRBJ2-1,NA,TRBV5-1,NA,CASSFDGNEQFF,TGCGCCAGCAGCTTCGACGGGAACGAGCAGTTCTTC
TRBJ2-7,NA,TRBV5-1,NA,CASSFSSYEQYF,TGCGCCAGCAGCTTTAGCTCCTACGAGCAGTACTTC
TRBJ2-7,TRBD2,TRBV11-3,NA,CASSLGSGGTSYEQYF,TGTGCCAGCAGCTTAGGGAGCGGGGGGACATCCTACGAGCAGTACTTC
TRBJ2-7,TRBD2,TRBV6-5,NA,CASSQLAGGDYEQYF,TGTGCCAGCAGCCAACTAGCGGGAGGGGACTACGAGCAGTACTTC
TRBJ2-7,TRBD2,TRBV27,NA,CASSSSLTSGSEQYF,TGTGCCAGCAGTTCCTCCCTAACTAGCGGGAGCGAGCAGTACTTC
TRBJ2-1,NA,TRBV7-9,NA,CASSLKAGEQFF,TGTGCCAGCAGCTTGAAGGCAGGGGAGCAGTTCTTC
TRBJ1-5,NA,TRBV19,NA,CASNVRGSDQPQHF,TGTGCCAGTAACGTACGAGGGTCGGATCAGCCCCAGCATTTT
TRBJ1-2,TRBD1,TRBV27,NA,CASTGTGHYGYTF,TGTGCCAGCACAGGGACAGGACACTATGGCTACACCTTC
TRBJ1-2,TRBD1,TRBV7-9,NA,CASSQQGAEGYTF,TGTGCCAGCAGCCAACAGGGGGCAGAAGGCTACACCTTC
TRBJ2-3,NA,TRBV28,few,CASSLHTGSTDTQYF,TGTGCCAGCAGTTTACATACAGGGAGCACAGATACGCAGTATTTT
TRBJ2-3,TRBD2,TRBV15,NA,CATSRDRPGGRGGTQYF,TGTGCCACCAGCAGAGATAGGCCGGGAGGACGCGGAGGTACGCAGTATTTT
TRBJ2-1,NA,TRBV7-9,NA,CASSSGTPIFNEQFF,TGTGCCAGCAGTTCCGGGACTCCCATTTTCAATGAGCAGTTCTTC
TRBJ2-1,NA,TRBV6-1,NA,CASSHNLAGEQFF,TGTGCCAGCAGCCATAACTTGGCGGGGGAGCAGTTCTTC
TRBJ2-5,NA,TRBV2,NA,CASSERTDSTQETQYF,TGTGCCAGCAGTGAGAGGACAGACTCCACCCAGGAGACCCAGTACTTC
TRBJ2-1,TRBD2,TRBV19,NA,CASRAPSGRAYNEQFF,TGTGCCAGTAGGGCCCCCAGCGGGAGGGCCTACAATGAGCAGTTCTTC
TRBJ2-5,NA,TRBV28,NA,CASSFRGRQYF,TGTGCCAGCAGTTTTAGAGGGAGGCAGTACTTC